This T cell receptor beta chain was profiled in a study of cytomegalovirus exposure and HLA in healthy donors. Overall study results and limits: Prior analysis indicated that the majority of TCR beta V segments exhibited productivity approximately 87% or approximately 30% of the time.

Amplification used 60 Vbeta primers and 13 Jbeta primers. The data were produced by immunoSEQ multiplex PCR, yet TCRdb's version contains in-frame clones alone and is incomplete. The ten top clones account for under 3.5%, within a sample of about 140,000 clones. As concerns this clone: Antigen: not known.

This TCR was sampled from a man aged 40-55 years in good health and CMV-seronegative. Sequenced input: PBMCs.

DNA for the CDR3: TGTGCCAGCAGTGCCTATTATAGCAATCAGCCCCAGCATTTT. The encoded protein is CASSAYYSNQPQHF. J is TRBJ1-5 and V is TRBV6-5, with D uncertain. The V gene's germline CDR1 is MNHEY and CDR2 SVGAGI. V was trimmed by 5 bases and J by 0 bases, leaving 8 bases between them. This CDR3 is built from 14 residues.